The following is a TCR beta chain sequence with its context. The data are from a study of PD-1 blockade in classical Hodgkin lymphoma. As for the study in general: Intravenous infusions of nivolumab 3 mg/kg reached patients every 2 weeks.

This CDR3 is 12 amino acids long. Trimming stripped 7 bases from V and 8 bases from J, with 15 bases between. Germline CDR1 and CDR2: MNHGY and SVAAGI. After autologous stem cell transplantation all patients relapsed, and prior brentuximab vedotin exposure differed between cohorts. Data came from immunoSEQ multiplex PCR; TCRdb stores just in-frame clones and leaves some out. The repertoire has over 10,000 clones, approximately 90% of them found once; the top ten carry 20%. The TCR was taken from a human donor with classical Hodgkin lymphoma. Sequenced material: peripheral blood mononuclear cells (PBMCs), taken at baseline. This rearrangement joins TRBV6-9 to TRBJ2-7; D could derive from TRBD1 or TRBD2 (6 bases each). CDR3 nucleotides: TGTGCCAGCACCCAAGTGGGGGGCAAGCAGTACTTC. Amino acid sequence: CASTQVGGKQYF.